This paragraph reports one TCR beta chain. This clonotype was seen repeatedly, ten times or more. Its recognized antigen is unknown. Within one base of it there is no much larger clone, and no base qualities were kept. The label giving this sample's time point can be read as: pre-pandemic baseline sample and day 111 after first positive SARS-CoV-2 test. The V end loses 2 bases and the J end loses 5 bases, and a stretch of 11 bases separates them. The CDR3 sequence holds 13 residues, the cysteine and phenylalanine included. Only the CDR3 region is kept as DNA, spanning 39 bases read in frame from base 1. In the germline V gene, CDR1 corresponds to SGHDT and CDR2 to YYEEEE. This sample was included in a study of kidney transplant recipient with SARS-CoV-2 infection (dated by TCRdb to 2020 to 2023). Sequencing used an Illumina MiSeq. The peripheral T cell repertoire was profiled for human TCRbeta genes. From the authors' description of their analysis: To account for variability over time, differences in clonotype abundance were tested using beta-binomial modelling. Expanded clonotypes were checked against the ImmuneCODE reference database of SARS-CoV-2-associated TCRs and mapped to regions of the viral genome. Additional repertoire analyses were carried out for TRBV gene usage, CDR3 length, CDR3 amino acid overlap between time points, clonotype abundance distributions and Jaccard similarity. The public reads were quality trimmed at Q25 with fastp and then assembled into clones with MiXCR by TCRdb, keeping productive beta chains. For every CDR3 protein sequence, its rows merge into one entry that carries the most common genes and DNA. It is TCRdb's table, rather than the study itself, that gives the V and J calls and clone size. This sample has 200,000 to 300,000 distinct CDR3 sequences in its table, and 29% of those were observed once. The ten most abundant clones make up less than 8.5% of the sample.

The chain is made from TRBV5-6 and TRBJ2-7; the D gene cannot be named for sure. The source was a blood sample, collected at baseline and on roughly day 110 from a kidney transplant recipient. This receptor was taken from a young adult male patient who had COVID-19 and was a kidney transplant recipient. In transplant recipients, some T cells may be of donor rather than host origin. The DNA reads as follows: TGTGCCAGCAGCTTAAGGGAATGGGACGAGCAGTACTTC. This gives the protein CASSLREWDEQYF.